This TCR beta chain was identified in a study of identical twins. General study results and limits: Model-predicted out-of-frame TCR alpha sharing fell below observed values in monozygotic twins. Carriage of fewer insertions was seen in abundant cord blood beta clonotypes, whereas memory repertoires showed none.

This clonotype was counted many times. As yet, its antigen is unknown. CDR3 length equals 15 residues. The germline V gene encodes CDR1 SGHTA and CDR2 FQGTGA. V was clipped by 9 bases and J by 5 bases; unmatched bases: 9. Addition of a universal primer site occurred through template switching, and cDNA carried unique molecular identifiers. MiXCR was run by TCRdb on the 5' RACE reads, yielding one entry per CDR3 protein. The data show about 160,000 distinct CDR3 sequences, under 4.5% seen once. The chain couples TRBV7-3 to TRBJ2-2; 10 positions match TRBD2. Sequencing was performed on memory T cells sorted from blood. The receptor was isolated from a man in his late teens or twenties in good health. The CDR3 sequence is CASQLAGGHTGELFF. The CDR3 DNA reads TGTGCCAGTCAGTTAGCGGGAGGTCATACCGGGGAGCTGTTTTTT.